The entry that follows covers one TCR beta chain sequence. These data come from a study of T cells in Graves' hyperthyroidism and ophthalmopathy. From RNA transcripts, TCR beta CDR3 regions were amplified. During a first-round RT-PCR of the TCR CDR3, the HTBI primer set was used. Each CDR3 protein gets one entry after TCRdb re-called the multiplex PCR reads with MiXCR. The table lists 690,000 or so distinct CDR3 sequences, approximately 19% of them singletons. Patients having uncontrolled infection, another autoimmune disease, pregnancy or lactation were not included. From germline, CDR1 is MNHEY and CDR2 SVGEGT. The CDR3 consists of 14 residues. V was shortened by 0 bases and J by 3 bases, with 6 bases between the two germline ends.

The clonotype was recovered from a woman between 45 and 60 years old with Graves' hyperthyroidism that later progressed to Graves' ophthalmopathy. The J gene is TRBJ2-1, the V gene TRBV6-2 or TRBV6-3; D is unclear. The specimen sequenced was blood. CDR3 residues: CASSYSRVYNEQFF. Written as DNA, the CDR3 is TGTGCCAGCAGTTACTCGCGCGTCTACAATGAGCAGTTCTTC.